This TCR beta chain is drawn from a study of T cell responses to AZD1222 COVID-19 vaccine (dated by TCRdb to the early 2020s). For the study in its entirety: TCR sequencing covered roughly 230 trial participants: 200 to 220 given two doses of AZD1222 and 26 given two doses of MenACWY control vaccine. Trial participants were enrolled by age into 18-55, 56-69 and 70-plus year subgroups, with approximately 150, 30 and 60 TCR-sequenced participants respectively.

The CDR3 regions of human TCRbeta chains were analyzed by immunosequencing. The authors processed their data as follows. Repertoire TCRs were checked for matches against a reference library of SARS-CoV-2-specific TCRs that had been generated using the MIRA antigen-specificity platform. Breadth was defined as the fraction of unique TCRs that were SARS-CoV-2-associated. Depth was defined as the fraction of total T cells that were SARS-CoV-2-associated. Using the MIRA data, each spike-specific TCR was assigned both to the spike region to which the TCR was reactive and to a CD4 or CD8 class. Log10-transformed breadth and depth values were compared by one-way ANOVA with Sidak's multiple comparisons tests. Entries here come from immuneACCESS through TCRdb and include only in-frame sequences with V and J called. Some clones fail to appear in such tables; in the studies checked, an unresolved V gene covers under half of the shortfall, and the cause of the remainder is unknown. The V and J calls and clone size come from that table; D and trimming were worked out from the DNA. The sample table records about 91,000 clones; roughly 90% of these occur just once. Of the sample, 2.5% to 3.5% is held by the ten largest clones.

The time point label of this sample denotes: about 28 days (+/-7) after the second vaccine dose. AZD1222 recipients whose second dose came at about 4 weeks and those whose second dose came at about 12 weeks were combined into one group, since spike-specific TCR depth and breadth did not differ between the two schedules. The vaccinee samples were drawn from two UK trials, COV001 and COV002, one of which was a single-blind randomized controlled phase 2/3 trial testing AZD1222 (ChAdOx1 nCoV-19) in healthy adults. Trial participant PBMC samples were collected at day 0 and day 28 after the second dose for TCRbeta chain sequencing. On this clone: Its recognized antigen is unknown. Base qualities were left out, and no much larger clone turns up one base away.

CDR3 length: 15 amino acids, cysteine to phenylalanine. The read is trimmed to its CDR3 DNA, 45 bases read in frame from base 1. V is pruned by 6 bases and J by 6 bases, leaving 10 bases of the junction without a gene match. The germline V gene (reference sequence) sets CDR1 to LNHDA and CDR2 to SQIVND. Broad study findings and their caveats: Because no samples from the day 14 peak response were available, repertoires could be characterized only after the peak T cell response. Conclusions about previously exposed vaccinees are limited, since just six or seven AZD1222 recipients were seropositive for SARS-CoV-2 at baseline. The whole spike protein was spanned by vaccine-associated CD4 TCRs, and dominant responses were seen in regions 160-218 and 743-854. Reportedly, almost half of the unique spike-specific TCRs recognized epitopes lying outside the regions that are mutated in the B.1.351 and B.1.1.7 variants. In the small 56-69-year group, the increase in depth fell short of significance, most likely because of low power. A significant rise in spike-specific TCR breadth and depth was observed after two AZD1222 doses relative to day 0 and relative to MenACWY recipients. Participants were mostly white British, with more females than males. The authors suggested clonal diversity may have been underestimated.

The source was peripheral blood, collected 28 days after the second AZD1222 dose. The sequence is built from TRBV19 and TRBJ1-2, and 10 junctional nucleotides match TRBD1. The sequence derives from an adult who received the AZD1222 COVID-19 vaccine. The CDR3: CASSETGTGADGYTF. The nucleotide sequence reads as follows: TGTGCCAGTAGCGAAACCGGGACAGGGGCGGATGGCTACACCTTC.